This T cell receptor beta chain was sequenced for a study of cytomegalovirus exposure and HLA in healthy donors. Whole-study findings and limits: It was about 150 TCR beta chains that were listed as cytomegalovirus-associated. One later analysis reportedly identified an Asian-associated ancestry cluster that showed fewer N-insertions than the approximately 710-donor mean.

As to this clone: The target antigen is unknown.

PCR employed 60 Vbeta and 13 Jbeta primers. Method: immunoSEQ multiplex PCR; TCRdb's copy keeps in-frame clones and lacks some. Of about 120,000 clones in the sample, around 72% were seen once. The sample consisted of PBMCs. This TCR derives from a woman aged 40 to 49 in good health and CMV-seropositive.

DNA of the CDR3: TGTGCCAGCAGCTCAGGCGGGGGGCGAGAGACCCAGTACTTC. As protein: CASSSGGGRETQYF. The V call is TRBV7-7, the J call TRBJ2-5; 8 positions agree with TRBD2. J gave up 4 bases and V 4 bases, and 5 bases lay outside the gene matches. This CDR3 has 14 amino acids. Per germline, CDR1 SSHAT and CDR2 FNYEAQ (reference sequence). The full variable domain, in which reference TRBV7-7 and TRBJ2-5 provide the parts outside the CDR3, is GAGVSQSPRYKVTKRGQDVTLRCDPISSHATLYWYQQALGQGPEFLTYFNYEAQPDKSGLPSDRFSAERPEGSISTLTIQRTEQRDSAMYRCASSSGGGRETQYFGPGTRLLVL.